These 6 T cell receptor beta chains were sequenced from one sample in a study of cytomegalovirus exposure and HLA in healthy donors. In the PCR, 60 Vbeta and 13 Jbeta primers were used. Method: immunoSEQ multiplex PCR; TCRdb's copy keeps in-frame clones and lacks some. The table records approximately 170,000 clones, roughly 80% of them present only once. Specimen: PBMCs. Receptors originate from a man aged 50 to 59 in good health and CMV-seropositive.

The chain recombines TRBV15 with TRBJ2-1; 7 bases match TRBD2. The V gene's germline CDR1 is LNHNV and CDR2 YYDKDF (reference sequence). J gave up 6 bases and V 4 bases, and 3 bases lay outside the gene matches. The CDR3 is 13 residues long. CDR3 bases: TGTGCCACCAGCAAACTAGCGTTCAATGAGCAGTTCTTC. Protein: CATSKLAFNEQFF.

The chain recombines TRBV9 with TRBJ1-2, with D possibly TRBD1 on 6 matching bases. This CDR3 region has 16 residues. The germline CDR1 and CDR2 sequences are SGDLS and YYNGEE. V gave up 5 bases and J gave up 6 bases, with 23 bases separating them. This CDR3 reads CASRDPLRGKWDGYTF. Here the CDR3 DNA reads TGTGCCAGCAGGGACCCACTTAGGGGGAAATGGGATGGCTACACCTTC.

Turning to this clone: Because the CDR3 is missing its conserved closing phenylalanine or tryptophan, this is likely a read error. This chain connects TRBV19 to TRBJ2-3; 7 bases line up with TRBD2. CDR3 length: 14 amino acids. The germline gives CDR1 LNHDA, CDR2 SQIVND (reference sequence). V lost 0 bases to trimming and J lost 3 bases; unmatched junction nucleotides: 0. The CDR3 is CASSIERETDTQYV. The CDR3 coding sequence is TGTGCCAGTAGTATAGAGCGGGAGACAGATACGCAGTATGTT.

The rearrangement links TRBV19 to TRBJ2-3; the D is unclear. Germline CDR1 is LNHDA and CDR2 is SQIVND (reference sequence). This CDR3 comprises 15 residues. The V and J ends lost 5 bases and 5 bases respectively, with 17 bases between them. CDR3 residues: CASSSRLNGLDTQYF. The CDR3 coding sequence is TGTGCCAGTAGTTCCAGGCTGAACGGTCTAGATACGCAGTATTTT.

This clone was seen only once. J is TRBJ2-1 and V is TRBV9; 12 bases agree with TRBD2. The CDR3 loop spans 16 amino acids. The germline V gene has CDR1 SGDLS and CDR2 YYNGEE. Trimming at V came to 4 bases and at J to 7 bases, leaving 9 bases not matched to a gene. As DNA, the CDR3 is TGTGCCAGCAGCTCCCTAGCGGGAGGGCCAAGGAATGAGCAGTTCTTC. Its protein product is CASSSLAGGPRNEQFF.

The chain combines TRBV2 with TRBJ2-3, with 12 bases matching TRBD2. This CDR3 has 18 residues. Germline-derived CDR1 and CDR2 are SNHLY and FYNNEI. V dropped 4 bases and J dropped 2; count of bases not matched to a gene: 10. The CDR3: CASSVPGLAGQDTDTQYF. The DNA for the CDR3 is TGTGCCAGCAGTGTCCCGGGACTAGCGGGCCAAGACACAGATACGCAGTATTTT.